This is a list of T cell receptor beta chains from one sample in a study of blood T cell repertoires in COVID-19. This table comes from immunoSEQ multiplex PCR, and its TCRdb copy is limited to in-frame clones, with some not included. This table holds around 70,000 clones, roughly 86% found once. Sequences were obtained from peripheral blood. These receptors were collected from a man aged 50 to 60 with acute or convalescent COVID-19. The CDR3 runs from the conserved cysteine through the conserved F or W. D genes are given only for firm matches. The size field is filled for only some rows; it gives once, few, many or a size class.

j_gene | v_gene | d_gene | abundance | CDR3aa | CDR3nt
TRBJ1-6 | TRBV18 | NA | NA | CASSPGHDSPLHF | TGTGCCAGCTCACCAGGACACGATTCACCCCTCCACTTT
TRBJ1-1 | TRBV4-1 | NA | NA | CASSQVRELSGNTEAFF | TGCGCCAGCAGCCAAGTCAGGGAATTGTCTGGCAACACTGAAGCTTTCTTT
TRBJ2-3 | TRBV27 | NA | NA | CASTKRAPSTDTQYF | TGTGCCAGCACCAAGAGGGCACCGAGCACAGATACGCAGTATTTT
TRBJ1-2 | TRBV5-4 | TRBD1 | NA | CASSLDRGGYGYTF | TGTGCCAGCAGCTTGGACAGGGGAGGCTATGGCTACACCTTC
TRBJ1-2 | TRBV5-6 | TRBD1 | NA | CASSSVDRAYGYTF | TGTGCCAGCAGCTCCGTGGACAGGGCGTATGGCTACACCTTC
TRBJ2-1 | TRBV5-4 | NA | NA | CASSSETVNEQFF | TGTGCCAGCAGCTCAGAGACAGTGAATGAGCAGTTCTTC
TRBJ2-1 | TRBV9 | NA | NA | CASSVAPTVNHYNEQFF | TGTGCCAGCAGCGTAGCCCCGACAGTAAACCACTACAATGAGCAGTTCTTC
TRBJ2-1 | TRBV25-1 | TRBD2 | once | CASKSGRGNEQFF | TGTGCCAGCAAGAGCGGGAGAGGGAATGAGCAGTTCTTC
TRBJ1-2 | TRBV12-3/TRBV12-4 | TRBD1 | NA | CASQGGRGYTF | TGTGCCAGCCAGGGGGGTAGAGGCTACACCTTC
TRBJ2-3 | TRBV10-3 | NA | few | CAITAGLVVGQDTQYF | TGTGCCATCACCGCCGGACTTGTTGTGGGTCAAGATACGCAGTATTTT
TRBJ1-5 | TRBV28 | TRBD1 | once | CASRETGGNQPQHF | TGTGCCAGCAGAGAGACAGGGGGAAATCAGCCCCAGCATTTT
TRBJ2-6 | TRBV5-1 | NA | NA | CASSVGYSGANVLTF | TGCGCCAGCAGCGTCGGGTACTCTGGGGCCAACGTCCTGACTTTC
TRBJ1-1 | TRBV7-3 | NA | NA | CASGQTVNTEAFF | TGTGCCAGCGGCCAGACTGTGAACACTGAAGCTTTCTTT
TRBJ2-7 | TRBV14 | TRBD1 | few | CASSQGTVFYYEQYF | TGTGCCAGCAGCCAGGGGACAGTCTTCTACTACGAGCAGTACTTC
TRBJ2-2 | TRBV9 | TRBD1 | NA | CASSVAPGQKNTGELFF | TGTGCCAGCAGCGTAGCACCGGGACAGAAGAACACCGGGGAGCTGTTTTTT
TRBJ2-1 | TRBV9 | TRBD2 | NA | CASSEGLAANNEQFF | TGTGCCAGCAGCGAGGGACTAGCGGCCAACAATGAGCAGTTCTTC
TRBJ2-6 | TRBV6-5 | NA | NA | CASSSLASGANVLTF | TGTGCCAGCAGTTCGTTAGCGTCTGGGGCCAACGTCCTGACTTTC